This note documents a single T cell receptor (beta chain) sequence. In the authors' workflow: The authors estimated nucleated cell counts from reference gene primer amplification. The table came from immunoSEQ multiplex PCR; TCRdb's copy has only in-frame clones and leaves some out. The V and J calls and clone size were taken over from that table, and D and trimming were inferred from the DNA. The data contain around 100,000 clones, 85% of them singletons. This sample is drawn from a study of blood T cell repertoires in COVID-19. Study in general: COVID-19 samples collected from the United States, Italy and Spain covered acute and convalescent phases. In each case, the material was cDNA or gDNA derived from T cells, B-cell-depleted T cells, or PBMCs.

Germline CDR1 and CDR2: MNHEY and SMNVEV (reference sequence). The V gene end was trimmed by 5 bases and the J gene end by 7 bases; junction bases not matched to a gene: 15. The CDR3 contains 16 residues. The specimen sequenced was peripheral blood. The clonotype comes from a human donor in a cohort sampled during active COVID-19. The V and J genes are TRBV27 and TRBJ1-2; 8 nucleotides match TRBD1. CDR3 nucleotide sequence: TGTGCCAGCAGTCTAGGGACCCCAGGGGGCAGGACTGGCTACACCTTC. It specifies CASSLGTPGGRTGYTF.